The T cell receptor (beta chain) described here comes from a study of T cell responses to AZD1222 COVID-19 vaccine. The table came from immunoSEQ multiplex PCR; TCRdb's copy has only in-frame clones and leaves some out. Of around 80,000 clones listed, roughly 90% are singletons. Of note for this clone: What it binds is not known.

CDR1 and CDR2 (germline): SQVTM, ANQGSEA. CDR3 length: 12 amino acids. Trimming removed 7 bases from V and 3 bases from J, with 12 bases in between. Study-wide findings and caveats: Variant regions that are unmutated are reportedly the target of nearly half of spike-specific TCRs. Scientists sampled the repertoires only once the peak T cell response had passed. Mostly white British, mostly female donors; authors suggested clonal diversity may be underestimated.

This chain connects TRBV29-1 to TRBJ1-1; D remains unclear. The receptor was isolated from an adult in good health. The sequences come from peripheral blood, collected on day 0 of AZD1222 vaccination. The CDR3 here is CSAQDGDTEAFF. The CDR3 region has the DNA TGCAGCGCCCAGGATGGGGACACTGAAGCTTTCTTT.